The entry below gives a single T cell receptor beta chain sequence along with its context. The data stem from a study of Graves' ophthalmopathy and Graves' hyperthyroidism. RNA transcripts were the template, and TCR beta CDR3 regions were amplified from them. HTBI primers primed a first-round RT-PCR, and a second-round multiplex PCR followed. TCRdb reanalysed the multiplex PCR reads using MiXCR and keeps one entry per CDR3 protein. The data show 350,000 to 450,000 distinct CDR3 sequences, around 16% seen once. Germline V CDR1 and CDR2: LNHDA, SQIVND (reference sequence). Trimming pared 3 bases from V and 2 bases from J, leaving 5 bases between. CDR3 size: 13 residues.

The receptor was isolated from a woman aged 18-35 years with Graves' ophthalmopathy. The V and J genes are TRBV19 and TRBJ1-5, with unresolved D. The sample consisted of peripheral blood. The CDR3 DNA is TGTGCCAGTAGTATTCGAGGCAATCAGCCCCAGCATTTT. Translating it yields CASSIRGNQPQHF. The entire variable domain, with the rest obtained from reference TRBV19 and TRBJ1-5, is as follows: DGGITQSPKYLFRKEGQNVTLSCEQNLNHDAMYWYRQDPGQGLRLIYYSQIVNDFQKGDIAEGYSVSREKKESFPLTVTSAQKNPTAFYLCASSIRGNQPQHFGDGTRLSIL.